The clone carrying this T cell receptor beta chain has more than one count but fewer than ten. The target antigen is unknown. This sample was included in a study of identical twins. Study-wide findings and caveats: Because invariant MAIT and iNKT cells could be present, zero-insertion analyses could be partly confounded. Clonotypes of the beta chain that were abundant in cord blood carried fewer insertions (memory repertoires showed none). Conclusions leaned on cross-sectional statistical analysis and did not track the same donors over time.

Carrying unique molecular identifiers, the cDNA also gained a universal primer site through template switching. In TCRdb, the 5' RACE reads were re-called with MiXCR into one record per CDR3 protein. Of a few hundred thousand distinct CDR3 sequences in the sample, around 8% were seen once. These data were also reused for a study on yellow fever vaccine responses in identical twins.

The TCR was taken from a woman younger than 35 in good health. Sequenced sample: CD8+ T cells sorted from blood.

CDR3 DNA: TGTGCCAGCAGCTTTGGAGCGGGAGGAGCCTACGAGCAGTACTTC. Protein product: CASSFGAGGAYEQYF. The rearrangement uses TRBV7-6 and TRBJ2-7, with 9 bases that match TRBD2. The CDR3 runs to 15 residues. Germline-derived CDR1 and CDR2 are SGHVS and FNYEAQ. The V and J ends lost 3 bases and 2 bases, in that order; junction bases with no gene match: 5.